These T cell receptor beta chains were read from a single sample in a study of cytomegalovirus exposure and HLA in healthy donors. The table came from immunoSEQ multiplex PCR; TCRdb's copy has only in-frame clones and leaves some out. This sample's table has 130,000 to 150,000 clones. Material: PBMCs. The receptors were gathered from a man between 40 and 49 years old in good health and CMV-seronegative. Each CDR3 is given with its conserved first and last residue. Each record gives: D gene, J gene, V gene, CDR3 DNA, CDR3 protein. A D gene is named only where the DNA matches it firmly.

d_call: NA; j_call: TRBJ2-7; v_call: TRBV18; cdr3_nt: TGTGCCAGCTCACCTAGACAGGAGAGCTCCTACGAGCAGTACTTC; cdr3_aa: CASSPRQESSYEQYF
d_call: TRBD1; j_call: TRBJ1-5; v_call: TRBV2; cdr3_nt: TGTGCCAGCAGTCCTGGGGACAGGGGGTTAGGACAGCCCCAGCATTTT; cdr3_aa: CASSPGDRGLGQPQHF
d_call: TRBD1; j_call: TRBJ2-6; v_call: TRBV5-5; cdr3_nt: TGTGCCAGCAGCCCGGGACAGGGGAGCTCTGGGGCCAACGTCCTGACTTTC; cdr3_aa: CASSPGQGSSGANVLTF
d_call: TRBD1; j_call: TRBJ1-2; v_call: TRBV15; cdr3_nt: TGTGCCACCAGCAGCTTACCGGGACAGGGGGTGGGCTACACCTTC; cdr3_aa: CATSSLPGQGVGYTF
d_call: NA; j_call: TRBJ1-2; v_call: TRBV28; cdr3_nt: TGTGCCAGCAGTTTAGGGCTCTATGGCTACACCTTC; cdr3_aa: CASSLGLYGYTF
d_call: NA; j_call: TRBJ1-2; v_call: TRBV7-9; cdr3_nt: TGTGCCACCGCGGGTGGCCTTCTCTATGGCTACACCTTC; cdr3_aa: CATAGGLLYGYTF
d_call: NA; j_call: TRBJ1-6; v_call: TRBV4-3; cdr3_nt: TGCGCCAGCAGCCAAATCCGACTACAGGGAAAGGGGAATTCACCCCTCCACTTT; cdr3_aa: CASSQIRLQGKGNSPLHF
d_call: TRBD1; j_call: TRBJ2-7; v_call: TRBV29-1; cdr3_nt: TGCAGCGTCGCGGGGTGGCAGGGGGCTTACGAGCAGTACTTC; cdr3_aa: CSVAGWQGAYEQYF
d_call: NA; j_call: TRBJ2-5; v_call: TRBV20-1; cdr3_nt: TGCAGTGCTAGACCCGGGACCCAGTACTTC; cdr3_aa: CSARPGTQYF
d_call: TRBD2; j_call: TRBJ2-5; v_call: TRBV6-5; cdr3_nt: TGTGCCAGCAGTTACTCGGAGCGGGGGGGCTTACAGACCCAGTACTTC; cdr3_aa: CASSYSERGGLQTQYF
d_call: NA; j_call: TRBJ1-6; v_call: TRBV15; cdr3_nt: TGTGCCACCAGCAGAGATGTTGGAGCCGCCGCACGCGTCCACTTT; cdr3_aa: CATSRDVGAAARVHF
d_call: TRBD2; j_call: TRBJ2-2; v_call: TRBV14; cdr3_nt: TGTGCCAGCAGCCAGGAAGCGGGATCTACCGGGGAGCTGTTTTTT; cdr3_aa: CASSQEAGSTGELFF
d_call: TRBD1; j_call: TRBJ1-1; v_call: TRBV7-2; cdr3_nt: TGTGCCAGCCCCGGACAGGGGTTCACTGAAGCTTTCTTT; cdr3_aa: CASPGQGFTEAFF
d_call: TRBD1; j_call: TRBJ2-3; v_call: TRBV6-6; cdr3_nt: TGTGCCAGCAGTTCGGGACAGGGTGTTTCAGATACGCAGTATTTT; cdr3_aa: CASSSGQGVSDTQYF
d_call: TRBD1; j_call: TRBJ2-2; v_call: TRBV29-1; cdr3_nt: TGCAGCGTTCGTGGGACAGGGGTCACCGGGGAGCTGTTTTTT; cdr3_aa: CSVRGTGVTGELFF
d_call: TRBD1; j_call: TRBJ1-1; v_call: TRBV10-3; cdr3_nt: TGTGCCATCAGCCGACCTGGACAGGGGGAGACTGAAGCTTTCTTT; cdr3_aa: CAISRPGQGETEAFF
d_call: TRBD2; j_call: TRBJ2-7; v_call: TRBV7-2; cdr3_nt: TGTGCCAGCAGCTTAGCGACTAGCGGGGGGGCCCACGAGCAGTACTTC; cdr3_aa: CASSLATSGGAHEQYF
d_call: TRBD2; j_call: TRBJ2-3; v_call: TRBV4-2; cdr3_nt: TGTGCCAGCAGCCATAGCGGGGGGGCAGGGTCAACAGATACGCAGTATTTT; cdr3_aa: CASSHSGGAGSTDTQYF
d_call: TRBD1; j_call: TRBJ1-4; v_call: TRBV7-2; cdr3_nt: TGTGCCAGCAGCTCCCCGACAGGGCTAGGCGAAAAACTGTTTTTT; cdr3_aa: CASSSPTGLGEKLFF
d_call: NA; j_call: TRBJ1-2; v_call: TRBV18; cdr3_nt: TGTGCCAGCTCACCACGCCGGGAGGATGGCTACACCTTC; cdr3_aa: CASSPRREDGYTF
d_call: NA; j_call: TRBJ2-1; v_call: TRBV5-1; cdr3_nt: TGCGCCAGCAGTCCAAGTCCAGGGTCCTACAATGAGCAGTTCTTC; cdr3_aa: CASSPSPGSYNEQFF
d_call: TRBD1; j_call: TRBJ2-2; v_call: TRBV9; cdr3_nt: TGTGCCAGCAGCGTGGTAGGGGGCCTCACCGGGGAGCTGTTTTTT; cdr3_aa: CASSVVGGLTGELFF
d_call: TRBD1; j_call: TRBJ2-5; v_call: TRBV6-5; cdr3_nt: TGTGCCAGCAGCGCAGGGGGCAAAGGGGAGACCCAGTACTTC; cdr3_aa: CASSAGGKGETQYF
d_call: NA; j_call: TRBJ2-1; v_call: TRBV7-2; cdr3_nt: TGTGCCAGCAGCTTAGGGGTAGGGGCGAGGTACAATGAGCAGTTCTTC; cdr3_aa: CASSLGVGARYNEQFF
d_call: TRBD1; j_call: TRBJ1-1; v_call: TRBV7-3; cdr3_nt: TGTGCCAGCAGCTTCGGAACAGGGGATTTTACTGAAGCTTTCTTT; cdr3_aa: CASSFGTGDFTEAFF
d_call: TRBD2; j_call: TRBJ2-1; v_call: TRBV10-3; cdr3_nt: TGTGCCATCAGTGGGCCCGGGACTACGAACAGTGAGCAGTTCTTC; cdr3_aa: CAISGPGTTNSEQFF
d_call: NA; j_call: TRBJ2-7; v_call: TRBV19; cdr3_nt: TGTGCCAGTAGTATAGAGGCGAGGTCCGACGAGCAGTACTTC; cdr3_aa: CASSIEARSDEQYF
d_call: TRBD2; j_call: TRBJ2-3; v_call: TRBV4-1; cdr3_nt: TGCGCCAGCAGCCCCGCCCCCGGGGGGGCCCCAGATACGCAGTATTTT; cdr3_aa: CASSPAPGGAPDTQYF
d_call: TRBD2; j_call: TRBJ2-4; v_call: TRBV5-1; cdr3_nt: TGCGCCAGCAGCCCTCTCAGGGGCCTAGCGGGGGGCCTAGCCAAAAACATTCAGTACTTC; cdr3_aa: CASSPLRGLAGGLAKNIQYF
d_call: NA; j_call: TRBJ1-1; v_call: TRBV19; cdr3_nt: TGTGCCAGTAGAGAGGCCCTTCGAGGATTGATGAACACTGAAGCTTTCTTT; cdr3_aa: CASREALRGLMNTEAFF
d_call: TRBD2; j_call: TRBJ2-5; v_call: TRBV18; cdr3_nt: TGTGCCAGCTCACAGGGACTAGAAGCGACCCAGTACTTC; cdr3_aa: CASSQGLEATQYF
d_call: TRBD1; j_call: TRBJ1-1; v_call: TRBV5-4; cdr3_nt: TGTGCCAGCAGCCGCCGAGGACAGGGGAACACTGAAGCTTTCTTT; cdr3_aa: CASSRRGQGNTEAFF
d_call: TRBD1; j_call: TRBJ1-2; v_call: TRBV27; cdr3_nt: TGTGCCAGCAGTTTAACGGGACAGGGACTATATGGCTACACCTTC; cdr3_aa: CASSLTGQGLYGYTF
d_call: TRBD1; j_call: TRBJ2-5; v_call: TRBV5-1; cdr3_nt: TGCGCCAGCAGCCACGGACAGGGTCAAGAGACCCAGTACTTC; cdr3_aa: CASSHGQGQETQYF
d_call: NA; j_call: TRBJ1-4; v_call: TRBV2; cdr3_nt: TGTGCCAGCACCCGGAGGGGAGCAACTAATGAAAAACTGTTTTTT; cdr3_aa: CASTRRGATNEKLFF
d_call: TRBD1; j_call: TRBJ2-7; v_call: TRBV6-1; cdr3_nt: TGTGCCAGCCGACTGACAGGGGGGCCCTACGAGCAGTACTTC; cdr3_aa: CASRLTGGPYEQYF
d_call: NA; j_call: TRBJ2-3; v_call: TRBV6-6; cdr3_nt: TGTGCCAGCAGGCGGGACAGCACAGATACGCAGTATTTT; cdr3_aa: CASRRDSTDTQYF
d_call: NA; j_call: TRBJ1-1; v_call: TRBV5-1; cdr3_nt: TGCGCCAGCAGCCAGAACACTGAAGCTTTCTTT; cdr3_aa: CASSQNTEAFF
d_call: NA; j_call: TRBJ2-5; v_call: TRBV4-2; cdr3_nt: TGTGCCAGCACCACCTCCCTCGGAGGGCCTCAAGAGACCCAGTACTTC; cdr3_aa: CASTTSLGGPQETQYF
d_call: NA; j_call: TRBJ2-5; v_call: TRBV28; cdr3_nt: TGTGCCAGCAGTCTGAGGACCGACTACCTGCAAGAGACCCAGTACTTC; cdr3_aa: CASSLRTDYLQETQYF
d_call: NA; j_call: TRBJ2-3; v_call: TRBV7-3; cdr3_nt: TGTGCCAGCAGCTTAACCCCAAGCAGCACAGATACGCAGTATTTT; cdr3_aa: CASSLTPSSTDTQYF
d_call: NA; j_call: TRBJ2-7; v_call: TRBV11-2; cdr3_nt: TGTGCCAGCAGCTTACAGGAATCCTACGAGCAGTACTTC; cdr3_aa: CASSLQESYEQYF
d_call: TRBD2; j_call: TRBJ2-5; v_call: TRBV9; cdr3_nt: TGTGCCAGCAGCGTTGGCGGGGGGCCCATCGAGACCCAGTACTTC; cdr3_aa: CASSVGGGPIETQYF
d_call: NA; j_call: TRBJ2-1; v_call: TRBV5-6; cdr3_nt: TGTGCCAGCAGCTCCCCTACCCCGAGCTCCTACAATGAGCAGTTCTTC; cdr3_aa: CASSSPTPSSYNEQFF
d_call: NA; j_call: TRBJ2-5; v_call: TRBV15; cdr3_nt: TGTGCCACCAGCAGAGATCTACGGGAAGAGACCCAGTACTTC; cdr3_aa: CATSRDLREETQYF
d_call: NA; j_call: TRBJ2-7; v_call: TRBV6-1; cdr3_nt: TGTGCCAGCATCCTGCCCCAGGGCTACGAGCAGTACTTC; cdr3_aa: CASILPQGYEQYF
d_call: NA; j_call: TRBJ2-1; v_call: TRBV2; cdr3_nt: TGTGCCAGCAAAGCGGACCACAATGAGCAGTTCTTC; cdr3_aa: CASKADHNEQFF
d_call: TRBD1; j_call: TRBJ2-7; v_call: TRBV19; cdr3_nt: TGTGCCAGTAGTATGGCCAGGGGGCCTTACGAGCAGTACTTC; cdr3_aa: CASSMARGPYEQYF
d_call: TRBD2; j_call: TRBJ2-3; v_call: TRBV7-2; cdr3_nt: TGTGCCAGCAGTCGACAAGCGGGGTTGAGCACAGATACGCAGTATTTT; cdr3_aa: CASSRQAGLSTDTQYF
d_call: NA; j_call: TRBJ2-1; v_call: TRBV7-9; cdr3_nt: TGTGCCAGCAGCATCGAGAATGAGCAGTTCTTC; cdr3_aa: CASSIENEQFF
d_call: TRBD2; j_call: TRBJ2-2; v_call: TRBV5-4; cdr3_nt: TGTGCCAGCAGCCGACCTAGCGGGGGGGCCGGGACCGGGGAGCTGTTTTTT; cdr3_aa: CASSRPSGGAGTGELFF
d_call: NA; j_call: TRBJ2-7; v_call: TRBV6-5; cdr3_nt: TGTGCCAGCTGGGGGGTGGCCTACGAGCAGTACTTC; cdr3_aa: CASWGVAYEQYF
d_call: NA; j_call: TRBJ2-7; v_call: TRBV6-1; cdr3_nt: TGTGCCAGCACCCATGGGGGGGCATGGTACGAGCAGTACTTC; cdr3_aa: CASTHGGAWYEQYF
d_call: TRBD1; j_call: TRBJ2-7; v_call: TRBV19; cdr3_nt: TGTGCCAGTAGCCGGGACAGTTCCTACGAGCAGTACTTC; cdr3_aa: CASSRDSSYEQYF
d_call: TRBD1; j_call: TRBJ1-4; v_call: TRBV7-2; cdr3_nt: TGTGCCAGCAGCTCGACAGGGACTAATGAAAAACTGTTTTTT; cdr3_aa: CASSSTGTNEKLFF
d_call: NA; j_call: TRBJ2-7; v_call: TRBV5-5; cdr3_nt: TGTGCCAGCAGCGTTTCCCCGTCCTACGAGCAGTACTTC; cdr3_aa: CASSVSPSYEQYF
d_call: NA; j_call: TRBJ2-2; v_call: TRBV7-2; cdr3_nt: TGTGCCAGCAGCCTCTCCGGGGAGCTGTTTTTT; cdr3_aa: CASSLSGELFF